What follows are 15 T cell receptor beta chains derived from one specimen sequenced in a study of OX40 agonist ivuxolimab in advanced cancers. TCRdb's table, derived via immunoSEQ multiplex PCR, lists solely in-frame clones and lacks some. The data hold tens of thousands of clones, with around nine tenths observed a single time. This specimen was CD4+ or CD8+ T cells sorted from blood, taken in a trial of the OX40 agonist ivuxolimab. The receptors were gathered from an adult with an advanced solid tumor such as melanoma, head and neck, liver or kidney cancer.

The J gene is TRBJ1-5, the V gene TRBV30; D is unresolved. Between the trimmed V and J ends, which lost 4 bases and 4 bases, there was a span of 11 bases. This CDR3 contains 13 residues. Germline CDR1 GTSNPN, CDR2 SVGIG (reference sequence). The CDR3 nucleotides read TGTGCCTGGAATCGGATCCCTAATCAGCCCCAGCATTTT. Translation: CAWNRIPNQPQHF.

This clone was recorded a few times. This rearrangement joins TRBV4-1 to TRBJ1-5; D is possibly TRBD1 (6 bases). This CDR3 spans 16 amino acids. The germline CDR1 and CDR2 sequences are MGHRA and YSYEKL. The V and J ends lost 1 base and 4 bases respectively, with 14 bases between them. This CDR3 is CASSQGRGARNQPQHF. The CDR3 nucleotides are TGCGCCAGCAGCCAAGGTCGGGGGGCGCGGAATCAGCCCCAGCATTTT.

This chain uses TRBV10-3 with TRBJ2-3, with D possibly being TRBD1 or TRBD2 (6 bases each). The V gene's germline CDR1 is ENHRY and CDR2 SYGVKD. The CDR3 extends over 14 amino acids. The V end was cut by 5 bases, the J end by 4 bases, with 13 bases between. As DNA, the CDR3 is TGTGCCATCAGTTTGGGGGGCATGGCAGATACGCAGTATTTT. This translates into CAISLGGMADTQYF.

In DNA, the CDR3 is TGTGCCAGCTCACCGGGAACCCCGCAAGAGACCCAGTACTTC. Translating it yields CASSPGTPQETQYF. The V gene is TRBV18, the J gene TRBJ2-5; no clear D gene. CDR1 and CDR2 from the germline V gene are KGHSH and LQKENI. This CDR3 has 14 residues. The V end lost 3 bases, the J end lost 2 bases, and 10 bases lay between the germline ends.

V gene TRBV7-2 combines with J gene TRBJ2-5; 7 bases fit TRBD1. In germline, CDR1 is SGHTA, CDR2 FQGNSA. This CDR3 region has 15 residues. V trimming: 2 bases; J trimming: 5 bases; junction bases outside the gene matches: 8. This CDR3 reads CASSLRGPSGETQYF. The CDR3, as DNA: TGTGCCAGCAGCTTAAGGGGGCCAAGTGGGGAGACCCAGTACTTC.

The chain has TRBV27 and TRBJ1-1, with a weak D call TRBD1 (5 bases). CDR1 is MNHEY and CDR2 is SMNVEV in the germline V gene (reference sequence). This CDR3 contains 13 residues. Trimming left V 6 bases short and J 1 base short, with 9 bases between. The CDR3 region is CASRPTGNTEAFF. The CDR3, as DNA: TGTGCCAGCAGGCCCACAGGGAACACTGAAGCTTTCTTT.

There are a few counts of this clone. The rearrangement joins TRBV29-1 to TRBJ1-1, with 7 bases matching TRBD1. The CDR3 has 13 residues. From germline, CDR1 is SQVTM and CDR2 ANQGSEA. The V segment lost 4 bases and the J segment 0 bases; nucleotides outside the gene matches: 2. CDR3 loop: CSVVQGMNTEAFF. The CDR3 DNA follows: TGCAGCGTTGTACAGGGGATGAACACTGAAGCTTTCTTT.

V is TRBV19 and J is TRBJ1-4, with TRBD1 identical over 7 bases. Germline V CDR1 and CDR2: LNHDA, SQIVND (reference sequence). This CDR3 has 14 amino acids. V was pared by 7 bases and J by 8 bases, with 10 bases of the junction left unmatched. CDR3 residues: CASMSRGRGEKLFF. CDR3 DNA sequence: TGTGCCAGTATGTCTAGGGGGCGCGGGGAAAAACTGTTTTTT.

This chain links TRBV7-2 with TRBJ2-4; tentatively, D is TRBD2 (5 bases). Trimming took 2 bases from V and 0 from J, leaving 8 bases between them. This CDR3 spans 15 amino acids. Germline V CDR1 and CDR2: SGHTA, FQGNSA. In DNA, the CDR3 is TGTGCCAGCAGCTTAACTGGACTAGCCAAAAACATTCAGTACTTC. It specifies CASSLTGLAKNIQYF.

This chain links TRBV11-2 with TRBJ2-7; the match to TRBD2 covers 9 bases. In germline, CDR1 is SGHAT, CDR2 FQNNGV. V lost 0 bases and J lost 3; bases outside the gene matches: 6. The CDR3 length is 16 residues. CDR3 in DNA: TGTGCCAGCAGCTTAGAGCCTAGCGGGACAATCTACGAGCAGTACTTC. As protein: CASSLEPSGTIYEQYF.

The chain couples TRBV4-1 to TRBJ2-2; no clear D gene. Germline CDR1 is MGHRA and CDR2 is YSYEKL. This CDR3 region has 15 residues. Trimming took off 1 base at V and 4 bases at J, with 10 bases between the two ends. The CDR3 sequence: CASSQGTVITGELFF. CDR3 nucleotides: TGCGCCAGCAGCCAAGGGACGGTCATCACCGGGGAGCTGTTTTTT.

This clone was recorded once. The chain uses TRBV12-5 and TRBJ2-3, with D unclear. Trimming shortened V by 5 bases and J by 2 bases, and 11 bases separated the two germline ends. This CDR3 has 14 amino acids. Germline-derived CDR1 and CDR2 are LGHNT and FRNRAP. Written as DNA, the CDR3 is TGTGCTAGTGGTAGGACGCTAGTCACAGATACGCAGTATTTT. Amino acids: CASGRTLVTDTQYF. The complete variable domain, with remaining parts taken from reference TRBV12-5 and TRBJ2-3, reads DARVTQTPRHKVTEMGQEVTMRCQPILGHNTVFWYRQTMMQGLELLAYFRNRAPLDDSGMPKDRFSAEMPDATLATLKIQPSEPRDSAVYFCASGRTLVTDTQYFGPGTRLTVL.

The V and J genes are TRBV19 and TRBJ2-7; TRBD2 agrees at 15 bases. CDR1 LNHDA and CDR2 SQIVND come from the germline V gene (reference sequence). The CDR3 consists of 16 residues. V was pared by 1 base and J by 4 bases, with 2 bases of the junction left unmatched. The CDR3: CASSIAGLAGGYEQYF. As DNA, the CDR3 is TGTGCCAGTAGTATAGCCGGACTAGCGGGAGGGTACGAGCAGTACTTC.

V is TRBV6-5 and J is TRBJ1-1; D ambiguous. The germline CDR1 and CDR2 sequences are MNHEY and SVGAGI. V was trimmed by 0 bases and J by 4 bases, leaving 12 bases between them. The CDR3 loop spans 15 amino acids. The CDR3 region is CASSYSGLISTEAFF. The DNA for the CDR3 is TGTGCCAGCAGTTACTCTGGTTTAATTAGCACTGAAGCTTTCTTT.

The rearrangement uses TRBV11-2 and TRBJ2-1; TRBD2 matches at 10 bases. This CDR3 spans 17 amino acids. The germline CDR1 and CDR2 sequences are SGHAT and FQNNGV. V was pared by 6 bases and J by 0 bases, with 8 bases of the junction left unmatched. The CDR3 here is CASRPVAGGLSYNEQFF. CDR3 DNA: TGTGCCAGCAGACCCGTAGCGGGAGGTCTCTCCTACAATGAGCAGTTCTTC. The variable domain in full, with the rest retrieved from reference TRBV11-2 and TRBJ2-1, is EAGVAQSPRYKIIEKRQSVAFWCNPISGHATLYWYQQILGQGPKLLIQFQNNGVVDDSQLPKDRFSAERLKGVDSTLKIQPAKLEDSAVYLCASRPVAGGLSYNEQFFGPGTRLTVL.